These T cell receptor beta chains were read from a single sample in a study of shared clonotypes between healthy human individuals. Profiling relied on immunoSEQ multiplex PCR, and the TCRdb table lists in-frame clones only, not all of them. The data contain roughly 2,000,000 clones, approximately 94% of them seen just once; the ten biggest clones take up less than 1.5%. The source material was naive CD8+ T cells sorted from blood. The receptors were gathered from a man aged 18 to 35 in good health. The CDR3 runs from the conserved cysteine through the conserved F or W. D genes are given only for firm matches. A row's size may be missing; if present it is once, few, many or a size class.

J | V | size | D | DNA | CDR3
TRBJ1-4 | TRBV27 | - | - | TGTGCCAGCAGTCGGATTGCAACTAATGAAAAACTGTTTTTT | CASSRIATNEKLFF
TRBJ2-7 | TRBV5-1 | - | TRBD1 | TGCGCCAGCAGCTATGGACAGGGGGGAAGCGAGCAGTACTTC | CASSYGQGGSEQYF
TRBJ2-7 | TRBV25-1 | - | - | TGTGCCAGCACTTCGGGATACTACGAGCAGTACTTC | CASTSGYYEQYF
TRBJ1-5 | TRBV30 | - | - | TGTGCCTGGGCGGACGGGGGAGGGAGCAATCAGCCCCAGCATTTT | CAWADGGGSNQPQHF
TRBJ2-1 | TRBV5-1 | - | TRBD2 | TGCGCCAGCAGCTTGGGGACTAGCGGGAGTTCTTACAATGAGCAGTTCTTC | CASSLGTSGSSYNEQFF
TRBJ2-3 | TRBV28 | - | TRBD1 | TGTGCCAGCAGTTTCCGGGACAGGGGGCCGAGAGATACGCAGTATTTT | CASSFRDRGPRDTQYF
TRBJ2-7 | TRBV13 | - | TRBD2 | TGTGCCAGCAGCCCTGCTAGCGGCCCTTCCTACGAGCAGTACTTC | CASSPASGPSYEQYF
TRBJ1-1 | TRBV19 | - | - | TGTGCCAGTAGTATAGGACAGACCGGTGGTACTGAAGCTTTCTTT | CASSIGQTGGTEAFF
TRBJ2-2 | TRBV27 | once | - | TGTGCCAGCAGTCCCCTGGGACCCAAAACCGGGGAGCTGTTTTTT | CASSPLGPKTGELFF
TRBJ2-2 | TRBV7-8 | - | TRBD2 | TGTGCCAGCAGCTTGGGACTAGCGGGGGCCTTCACCGGGGAGCTGTTTTTT | CASSLGLAGAFTGELFF
TRBJ2-5 | TRBV27 | - | TRBD2 | TGTGCCAGCTCCTCCTTCAGGCTAGCGGGAGGGTGGAAAGAGACCCAGTACTTC | CASSSFRLAGGWKETQYF
TRBJ2-7 | TRBV6-5 | - | - | TGTGCCAGCAGCCTCCGACAGGTCCCCTACGAGCAGTACTTC | CASSLRQVPYEQYF
TRBJ1-5 | TRBV4-1 | - | TRBD1 | TGCGCCAGCAGCCTCGACAGGGTGAGTGAGCCCCAGCATTTT | CASSLDRVSEPQHF
TRBJ2-7 | TRBV5-6 | - | - | TGTGCCACCACGCGGGAATCGGGGAACGAGCAGTACTTC | CATTRESGNEQYF
TRBJ2-3 | TRBV4-3 | - | TRBD2 | TGCGCCAGCAGCCAAGATCCAGCGGGGGGCACAGATACGCAGTATTTT | CASSQDPAGGTDTQYF
TRBJ1-5 | TRBV2 | - | - | TGTGCCAGCAGTTACAGTAGCAATCAGCCCCAGCATTTT | CASSYSSNQPQHF
TRBJ1-1 | TRBV7-9 | - | - | TGTGCCAGCAGTTCGTTCCAGGGCACTGAAGCTTTCTTT | CASSSFQGTEAFF
TRBJ2-1 | TRBV9 | - | - | TGTGCCAGCAGCGGTTCAGGGGAAGAGCAGTTCTTC | CASSGSGEEQFF
TRBJ1-1 | TRBV5-1 | - | TRBD1 | TGCGCCAGCAGCTGGAGGACAGGGAACCTGAACACTGAAGCTTTCTTT | CASSWRTGNLNTEAFF
TRBJ2-2 | TRBV4-3 | - | - | TGCGCCAGCAGCCAGTACCTACACACCGGGGAGCTGTTTTTT | CASSQYLHTGELFF
TRBJ2-5 | TRBV18 | - | - | TGTGCCAGCTCACCAAAGAGCCAGGGGCCCCAAGAGACCCAGTACTTC | CASSPKSQGPQETQYF
TRBJ2-1 | TRBV5-1 | - | - | TGCGCCAGCAGCTTGGAATCCTCCCTTCAAGGCTTGTTCTTC | CASSLESSLQGLFF
TRBJ1-5 | TRBV4-1 | - | - | TGCGCCAGCAGCCAAGAGACGGTAAGCAATCAGCCCCAGCATTTT | CASSQETVSNQPQHF
TRBJ2-7 | TRBV2 | - | TRBD1 | TGTGCCAGCCAACCGGGACAGGGTGGAGGGGTCTACGAGCAGTACTTC | CASQPGQGGGVYEQYF
TRBJ2-3 | TRBV21-1 | - | - | TGTGCCAGCAGTCAAAGGTGTAAAGATACGCAGTATTTT | CASSQRCKDTQYF
TRBJ2-1 | TRBV9 | - | TRBD2 | TGTGCCAGCAGCATCCTCGGGACTAGCCACAATGAGCAGTTCTTC | CASSILGTSHNEQFF
TRBJ2-1 | TRBV6-5 | - | - | TGTGCCAGCAGTTACGCAGGGAGTCCCTACAATGAGCAGTTCTTC | CASSYAGSPYNEQFF
TRBJ2-3 | TRBV4-3 | - | TRBD2 | TGCGCCAGCAGCCGGACTAGCGTTATCACAGATACGCAGTATTTT | CASSRTSVITDTQYF
TRBJ2-7 | TRBV7-9 | - | TRBD1 | TGTGCCAGCAGCTCAACAGGGGAAAACTCCTACGAGCAGTACTTC | CASSSTGENSYEQYF
TRBJ2-7 | TRBV13 | - | TRBD2 | TGTGCCAGCAGCACTGGACTAGCACTATACGAGCAGTACTTC | CASSTGLALYEQYF
TRBJ1-5 | TRBV6-5 | - | - | TGTGCCACCTCACAGGTACCCAGCAATCAGCCCCAGCATTTT | CATSQVPSNQPQHF
TRBJ1-1 | TRBV25-1 | - | - | TGTGCCAGCAGTGGGTACACTGAAGCTTTCTTT | CASSGYTEAFF
TRBJ1-1 | TRBV7-9 | - | TRBD1 | TGTGCCAGCAGCCCTCGACAGGGTGAAGCGTCGGACACTGAAGCTTTCTTT | CASSPRQGEASDTEAFF